This TCR beta chain was captured in a study of radiation and T cells in renal cell carcinoma. Whole-study results and caveats: Intratumoral heterogeneity was not captured in these approximately 1 g regions. Dominant CDR3 motifs were more common in irradiated tumors than controls.

Germline V gene sequence: CDR1 WNHNN, CDR2 SYGVQD (reference sequence). Trimming removed 6 bases from V and 5 bases from J; junction bases left unmatched: 5. The CDR3 is 14 amino acids. This sample's treatment: treatment-naive control, cytoreductive nephrectomy. The tumor was a clear cell renal cell carcinoma. Clones were sequenced by immunoSEQ multiplex PCR, and TCRdb holds only the in-frame ones, with some missing. The sample consists of more than 15,000 clones, about 55% of them appearing once. There are a few counts of this clone. Its antigen is still unknown. Sequencing used tumor tissue, obtained from a patient whose treatment was nephrectomy without radiotherapy. The genes are TRBV10-1 and TRBJ1-1, with 11 bases matching TRBD1. This TCR was recovered from a man in his fifties with renal cell carcinoma. The CDR3 spells CASRRTGGRTEAFF. The CDR3 nucleotides are TGCGCCAGCAGGCGGACAGGGGGCAGGACTGAAGCTTTCTTT.